This TCR beta chain was recovered during a study of immune cell composition in non-small cell lung cancer. General observations from the study: No significant correlation existed between pack-years smoked and tumour clonality. Squamous lung tumours showed higher top 10 clone scores and clonality than adenocarcinomas. Tumour-associated clones >0.5% occurred in roughly 30% of adenocarcinomas, under 85% of squamous.

As for this clone: Its antigen is still unknown.

This table comes from immunoSEQ multiplex PCR, and its TCRdb copy is limited to in-frame clones, with some not included. The sample carries 4,000 to 5,000 clones, 75% to 90% recorded once. The ends were cut back, 1 base at V and 0 bases at J, with 9 bases in the middle. The length of the CDR3 is 15 residues. Looked up from germline, CDR1 is LNHDA and CDR2 is SQIVND (reference sequence). The sequence derives from a human donor with non-small cell lung cancer. The sequencing sample was made of lung tumor tissue. This chain uses TRBV19 with TRBJ1-1; perhaps TRBD1 as D (5 bases). The CDR3 region has the DNA TGTGCCAGTAGTATAGGAGCAGGGATGAACACTGAAGCTTTCTTT. This encodes CASSIGAGMNTEAFF.